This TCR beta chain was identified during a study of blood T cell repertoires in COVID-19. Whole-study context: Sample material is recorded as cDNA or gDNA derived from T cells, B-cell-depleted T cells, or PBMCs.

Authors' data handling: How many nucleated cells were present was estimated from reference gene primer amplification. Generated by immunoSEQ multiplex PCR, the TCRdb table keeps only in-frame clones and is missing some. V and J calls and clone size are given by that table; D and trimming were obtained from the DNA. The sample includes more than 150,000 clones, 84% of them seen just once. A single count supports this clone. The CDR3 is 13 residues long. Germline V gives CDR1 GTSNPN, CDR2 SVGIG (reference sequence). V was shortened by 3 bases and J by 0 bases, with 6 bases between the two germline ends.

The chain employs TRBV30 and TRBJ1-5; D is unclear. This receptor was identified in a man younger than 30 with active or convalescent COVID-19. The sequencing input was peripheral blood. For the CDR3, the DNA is TGTGCCTGGAGCGGGGATAGCAATCAGCCCCAGCATTTT. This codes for CAWSGDSNQPQHF.